Each of the 16 T cell receptor beta chains below was sequenced from the same sample in a study of CD8+ T cells in alopecia areata. Specified treatment: oral pan-JAK inhibitor, 5-10 mg twice daily. RNA was extracted and reverse transcribed into cDNA as the sequencing template. Repertoires were generated with immunoSEQ multiplex PCR, while TCRdb's copy carries only in-frame clones and drops some. The sample lists 150,000 to 200,000 clones, roughly 65% occurring once. The specimen comprised CD4+ T cells sorted from blood, sampled at week 4, from a patient treated with tofacitinib. Receptors were obtained from a human donor with alopecia areata.

CDR3 region: CASSSSLNTEAFF. The CDR3 DNA follows: TGCGCCAGCAGCTCGTCACTGAACACTGAAGCTTTCTTT. The genes are TRBV5-1 and TRBJ1-1, with D uncertain. The germline CDR1 and CDR2 sequences are SGHRS and YFSETQ. The length of the CDR3 is 13 residues. The V end lost 3 bases, the J end lost 0 bases, and 6 bases lay between the germline ends. Variable domain in full (rest from reference TRBV5-1 and TRBJ1-1): KAGVTQTPRYLIKTRGQQVTLSCSPISGHRSVSWYQQTPGQGLQFLFEYFSETQRNKGNFPGRFSGRQFSNSRSEMNVSTLELGDSALYLCASSSSLNTEAFFGQGTRLTVV.

V gene TRBV27 combines with J gene TRBJ1-6; D possibly corresponds to TRBD1 (6 bases). Per germline, CDR1 MNHEY and CDR2 SMNVEV (reference sequence). The CDR3 length is 13 residues. Trimming cost V 6 bases and J 7 bases, with 10 bases left between them. The CDR3 nucleotides read TGTGCCAGCAGGACAGGACAGAATTCACCCCTCCACTTT. Protein product: CASRTGQNSPLHF.

The gene calls are TRBV7-2 and TRBJ1-2; D not resolved. The CDR3 length is 14 residues. Between the trimmed V and J ends, which lost 1 base and 4 bases, there was a span of 10 bases. Germline lookup yields CDR1 SGHTA and CDR2 FQGNSA. CDR3 nucleotide sequence: TGTGCCAGCAGCTTAGAGGGCTCGGTCTATGGCTACACCTTC. Translation gives CASSLEGSVYGYTF.

V is TRBV29-1 and J is TRBJ1-2; D unclear. Trimming removed 3 bases at V and 5 bases at J, with 7 bases between. Germline V gene data show CDR1 as SQVTM and CDR2 as ANQGSEA. The CDR3 has 11 residues. CDR3 sequence (DNA): TGCAGCGTTGAGGGGTTTTATGGCTACACCTTC. Encoded protein: CSVEGFYGYTF.

The V call is TRBV6-5, the J call TRBJ2-1, with TRBD2 matching 8 bases. The germline V gene encodes CDR1 MNHEY and CDR2 SVGAGI. This CDR3 spans 15 amino acids. The V segment lost 0 bases and the J segment 6 bases; nucleotides outside the gene matches: 4. Written as DNA, the CDR3 is TGTGCCAGCAGTTACTCTAGCGGGGTCTCCAATGAGCAGTTCTTC. Translated, it gives CASSYSSGVSNEQFF.

The chain employs TRBV30 and TRBJ1-3; D might be TRBD1 (5 bases). Germline CDR1 GTSNPN, CDR2 SVGIG (reference sequence). The CDR3 length is 15 residues. The ends were cut back, 2 bases at V and 1 base at J, with 12 bases in the middle. This chain's CDR3 is CAWSSGGASGNTIYF. In DNA, the CDR3 is TGTGCCTGGAGTTCCGGGGGTGCTTCTGGAAACACCATATATTTT.

This clone was counted between two and nine times. V gene TRBV9 combines with J gene TRBJ1-6; D possibly corresponds to TRBD1 (5 bases). The germline V and J ends were trimmed by 3 bases and 5 bases, with 9 bases remaining between them. The CDR3 length is 14 residues. Germline V gives CDR1 SGDLS, CDR2 YYNGEE. DNA of the CDR3: TGTGCCAGCAGCGGAGGGACGGATAATTCACCCCTCCACTTT. Translation gives CASSGGTDNSPLHF.

The gene calls are TRBV11-2 and TRBJ2-1; maybe TRBD1 (5 bases). The CDR3 length is 16 residues. Trimming pared 5 bases from V and 0 bases from J, leaving 14 bases between. Germline V lookup: CDR1 SGHAT, CDR2 FQNNGV. The CDR3 sequence: CASSPGAYASYNEQFF. CDR3 nucleotides: TGTGCCAGCAGCCCTGGGGCCTACGCCTCCTACAATGAGCAGTTCTTC.

Note on this clone: The junction shows a germline mismatch at one end, possibly a read error. The chain carries TRBV2 and TRBJ2-4, with D tentatively TRBD1 or TRBD2 (6 bases each). The CDR3 is made up of 14 amino acids. Per the germline V gene, CDR1 is SNHLY and CDR2 is FYNNEI. In nucleotides, the CDR3 is TGTGCCAGCAGAGAAGGGGGGACCAAAAACATTCAGTACTTC. Amino acid sequence: CASREGGTKNIQYF.

The chain combines TRBV11-2 with TRBJ2-7; D is ambiguous. The germline V and J ends were trimmed by 1 base and 3 bases, with 10 bases remaining between them. CDR1 and CDR2 (germline): SGHAT, FQNNGV. The CDR3 totals 14 residues. CDR3 nucleotide sequence: TGTGCCAGCAGCTTAGTTCGCTCCAGCTACGAGCAGTACTTC. Its protein is CASSLVRSSYEQYF.

The chain couples TRBV30 to TRBJ2-7, with TRBD1 identical over 7 bases. Unmatched junction bases numbered 1, after V lost 2 bases and J lost 3 bases. CDR3 length: 12 amino acids. From germline, CDR1 is GTSNPN and CDR2 SVGIG (reference sequence). In DNA, the CDR3 is TGTGCCTGGAGTCGACAGGGCTACGAGCAGTACTTC. It codes for CAWSRQGYEQYF.

The chain joins TRBV29-1 to TRBJ1-4; D gene uncertain. The CDR3 is 13 residues long. Trimming removed 1 base at V and 10 bases at J, with 13 bases between. The germline gives CDR1 SQVTM, CDR2 ANQGSEA. The CDR3 DNA is TGCAGCGTTGAAGGCAGGCCATACGGAAAACTGTTTTTT. This sequence encodes CSVEGRPYGKLFF.

This chain uses TRBV2 with TRBJ2-1; 7 nucleotides align to TRBD1. Trimming removed 11 bases from V and 3 bases from J; junction bases left unmatched: 7. CDR1 and CDR2 from the germline V gene are SNHLY and FYNNEI. This CDR3 region has 13 residues. CDR3 sequence: CALGSGGYNEQFF. The CDR3 region has the DNA TGTGCCCTCGGGTCAGGGGGCTACAATGAGCAGTTCTTC.

This rearrangement joins TRBV30 to TRBJ2-1, with 11 bases aligning to TRBD2. Looked up from germline, CDR1 is GTSNPN and CDR2 is SVGIG (reference sequence). The trim removed 0 bases at V and 6 bases at J, leaving 4 bases unmatched. The CDR3 runs to 15 residues. CDR3 sequence: CAWSVPSGGFNEQFF. CDR3 nucleotide sequence: TGTGCCTGGAGTGTACCTAGCGGGGGGTTCAATGAGCAGTTCTTC.

J is TRBJ2-6 and V is TRBV18; weak D call: TRBD1 (5 bases). Germline CDR1 reads KGHSH; CDR2 reads LQKENI. Trimming cost V 2 bases and J 3 bases, with 8 bases left between them. The CDR3 contains 15 residues. Here the CDR3 DNA reads TGTGCCAGCTCACCAGGGGCTAGTGGGGCCAACGTCCTGACTTTC. Its translation: CASSPGASGANVLTF.

The chain couples TRBV29-1 to TRBJ2-1; 9 bases fit TRBD2. The CDR3 is 14 residues long. Germline V lookup: CDR1 SQVTM, CDR2 ANQGSEA. Trimming cost V 4 bases and J 7 bases; bases outside gene matches: 8. The CDR3 DNA reads TGCAGCGTTGGTCGGCGGGGGGGCCGGAATGAGCAGTTCTTC. This encodes CSVGRRGGRNEQFF.